This T cell receptor beta chain was retrieved from a study of metastatic and nonmetastatic thyroid tumors. Background on the study: Comparative analysis of repertoires was undertaken across blood and tumor or nodule tissue obtained from malignant and benign thyroid patients.

Thyroid surgery was preceded by no treatment in any patient. Whole-study findings and limits: A significant increase in TCR beta diversity was reportedly seen in malignant thyroid tumors relative to benign nodules, in blood and tumor.

Worth noting for this clone: The antigen is unknown.

In the source study's methods: A distant-metastasis classifier for papillary thyroid cancer was built using CDR3 differences across clinicopathological groups. Via MiXCR, TCRdb re-called the PCR reads. The V and J calls were not made by the authors but by TCRdb's processing. Of about 7,900 clones listed, 26% were seen once; the top ten hold 6.1%. The CDR3 has 15 amino acids. With 5 bases removed from V and 2 bases from J, the gap between germline ends came to 13 bases. The clonotype comes from a female donor with papillary thyroid cancer or a benign thyroid nodule (not recorded which). Some clones in this sample may be carry-over from other donors' samples. Sequencing was performed on adjacent normal tissue. The chain recombines TRBV12-3 or TRBV12-4 with TRBJ1-3; no clear D gene. CDR3 amino acids: CASSPVGRPGNTIYF. The CDR3 DNA reads as TGTGCCAGCAGTCCTGTCGGGAGGCCTGGAAACACCATATATTTT.